The clone carrying this T cell receptor beta chain was observed a few times. Its antigen is not known. The method was immunoSEQ multiplex PCR; TCRdb's version includes in-frame clones alone and lacks a portion of them. This table holds around 5,000 clones, 55% to 65% found once. Every patient relapsed after autologous stem cell transplantation, and brentuximab vedotin exposure varied. Best responses were complete response, partial response or progressive disease. V lost 4 bases and J lost 4; bases outside the gene matches: 9. CDR1 is SGHRS and CDR2 is YFSETQ in the germline V gene. CDR3 length equals 17 residues. This entry comes from a study of PD-1 blockade in classical Hodgkin lymphoma. The study's findings and limits: Although disease activity or prior therapy may be involved, causes of the repertoire differences remain undefined. Healthy donors were reported to have higher baseline TCR diversity than newly diagnosed patients.

The sample consisted of peripheral blood mononuclear cells (PBMCs), taken at baseline. The sequence derives from a human donor with classical Hodgkin lymphoma. This chain uses TRBV5-1 with TRBJ2-2; 11 nucleotides align to TRBD2. The CDR3 spells CASSPETSGVFTGELFF. The CDR3 DNA is TGCGCCAGCAGCCCGGAGACTAGCGGGGTTTTCACCGGGGAGCTGTTTTTT.